A single sample is the source of the 21 T cell receptor beta chains below, sequenced in a study of Tregs in tolerant kidney transplant recipients. Some clones are missing from TCRdb's copy, which holds only in-frame ones; the method was immunoSEQ multiplex PCR. The sample yields tens of thousands of clones, about 90% seen once. What was sequenced was Tregs from blood. These receptors all come from a human donor in good health.

The J gene is TRBJ1-2, the V gene TRBV7-9; 9 bases match TRBD1. The CDR3 length is 14 residues. Germline V gives CDR1 SEHNR, CDR2 FQNEAQ (reference sequence). V gave up 5 bases and J gave up 5 bases; unmatched junction bases: 6. The CDR3 loop reads CASSKTGGPYGYTF. CDR3 nucleotide sequence: TGTGCCAGCAGCAAAACAGGGGGCCCTTATGGCTACACCTTC.

The V and J genes are TRBV30 and TRBJ1-2; TRBD1 agrees at 9 bases. With 0 bases clipped from V and 7 bases from J, the junction kept 6 bases outside the gene matches. Germline lookup yields CDR1 GTSNPN and CDR2 SVGIG (reference sequence). The CDR3 sequence is 14 residues long. Written as DNA, the CDR3 is TGTGCCTGGAGTGTACTACAGGGGGCGAGTGGCTACACCTTC. It encodes CAWSVLQGASGYTF. Filled out from reference TRBV30 and TRBJ1-2, the complete variable domain reads SQTIHQWPATLVQPVGSPLSLECTVEGTSNPNLYWYRQAAGRGLQLLFYSVGIGQISSEVPQNLSASRPQDRQFILSSKKLLLSDSGFYLCAWSVLQGASGYTFGSGTRLTVV.

This chain uses TRBV30 with TRBJ2-1, with D perhaps matching TRBD1 (5 bases). The CDR3 contains 13 residues. Deletions cut 5 bases from V and 1 base from J, with 9 bases between. In germline, CDR1 is GTSNPN, CDR2 SVGIG (reference sequence). The DNA for the CDR3 is TGTGCCTGGCGGACACAATCCTACAATGAGCAGTTCTTC. Amino acids: CAWRTQSYNEQFF. The variable domain in full, with the rest retrieved from reference TRBV30 and TRBJ2-1, is SQTIHQWPATLVQPVGSPLSLECTVEGTSNPNLYWYRQAAGRGLQLLFYSVGIGQISSEVPQNLSASRPQDRQFILSSKKLLLSDSGFYLCAWRTQSYNEQFFGPGTRLTVL.

This chain connects TRBV5-6 to TRBJ2-3, with D uncertain. CDR1 is SGHDT and CDR2 is YYEEEE in the germline V gene. The germline V and J ends were trimmed by 3 bases and 2 bases, with 1 base remaining between them. This CDR3 spans 11 amino acids. CDR3 sequence (DNA): TGTGCCAGCAGCTACACAGATACGCAGTATTTT. Its protein is CASSYTDTQYF.

This clone was counted between two and nine times. This rearrangement joins TRBV19 to TRBJ2-3; 9 nucleotides align to TRBD2. This CDR3 comprises 14 residues. V lost 7 bases and J lost 4; bases outside the gene matches: 6. Germline CDR1 is LNHDA and CDR2 is SQIVND (reference sequence). The DNA of the CDR3 is TGTGCCAGTACCATTAGCGGGAGCTCAGATACGCAGTATTTT. Its translation is CASTISGSSDTQYF.

This chain connects TRBV6-5 to TRBJ1-5; 7 bases align to TRBD1. Germline V gene lookup returns CDR1 MNHEY and CDR2 SVGAGI. Trimming took 8 bases from V and 3 from J; bases not matched to a gene: 7. This CDR3 is built from 14 residues. The CDR3 bases are TGTGCCAGCGGCCCGGGACAGTTCAATCAGCCCCAGCATTTT. This encodes CASGPGQFNQPQHF.

The rearrangement uses TRBV2 and TRBJ2-1, with TRBD2 identical over 10 bases. CDR3 length: 14 amino acids. Losses at the gene ends were 6 bases for V and 8 bases for J; bases not matched to a gene: 7. Germline-derived CDR1 and CDR2 are SNHLY and FYNNEI. The CDR3 nucleotides are TGTGCCAGCAGCTACCTAGCGGGAGACGATGAGCAGTTCTTC. It yields the protein CASSYLAGDDEQFF. The entire variable domain, with the rest obtained from reference TRBV2 and TRBJ2-1, is as follows: EPEVTQTPSHQVTQMGQEVILRCVPISNHLYFYWYRQILGQKVEFLVSFYNNEISEKSEIFDDQFSVERPDGSNFTLKIRSTKLEDSAMYFCASSYLAGDDEQFFGPGTRLTVL.

This clone turned up a few times. This sequence joins TRBV6-6 and TRBJ1-3; 9 bases line up with TRBD1. The V gene end was trimmed by 4 bases and the J gene end by 2 bases; junction bases not matched to a gene: 6. The CDR3 consists of 16 residues. Germline CDR1 MNHNY, CDR2 SVGAGI (reference sequence). In DNA, the CDR3 is TGTGCCAGCAGTTGGGGACAGGGAGTGCCTGGAAACACCATATATTTT. Translation gives CASSWGQGVPGNTIYF.

V gene TRBV7-3 combines with J gene TRBJ1-6; 7 nucleotides agree with TRBD1. The V segment lost 5 bases and the J segment 10 bases; nucleotides outside the gene matches: 5. CDR1 and CDR2 (germline): SGHTA, FQGTGA. This CDR3 contains 13 residues. As DNA, the CDR3 is TGTGCCAGCAGCGCACAGGGGAACTCACCCCTCCACTTT. As protein: CASSAQGNSPLHF.

This chain links TRBV15 with TRBJ2-3, with 7 nucleotides matching TRBD1. CDR3 length: 14 residues. Per germline, CDR1 LNHNV and CDR2 YYDKDF (reference sequence). V trimming: 6 bases; J trimming: 2 bases; junction bases outside the gene matches: 5. The CDR3 is CATRRDSHTDTQYF. CDR3 nucleotides: TGTGCCACCAGGAGGGACAGTCACACAGATACGCAGTATTTT.

This chain uses TRBV5-5 with TRBJ2-7; D gene unclear. The germline V and J ends were trimmed by 1 base and 9 bases, with 20 bases remaining between them. Germline assignment: CDR1 SGHKS and CDR2 YYEKEE (reference sequence). This CDR3 is built from 15 residues. Here the CDR3 reads CASSLQRNPGVMQYF. CDR3 in DNA: TGTGCCAGCAGCTTGCAGAGGAACCCAGGTGTGATGCAGTACTTC.

This clone was counted a single time. The chain couples TRBV21-1 to TRBJ1-2; the table's D call, TRBD1, has no DNA check behind it. TRBV21-1 is noted as a pseudogene. There are 14 residues in the CDR3. The CDR3 bases are TGTGCCAGCAGCTCCCGGGACAGTCTTTATGGCTACACCTTC. Translating gives CASSSRDSLYGYTF.

This chain uses TRBV5-1 with TRBJ1-4; TRBD1 might be the D (5 bases). This CDR3 region has 14 residues. Per germline, CDR1 SGHRS and CDR2 YFSETQ. V lost 0 bases and J 8 bases, leaving 11 bases between the germline ends. This chain's CDR3 is CASSLGQGGEKLFF. The CDR3, as DNA: TGCGCCAGCAGCTTGGGGCAGGGAGGCGAAAAACTGTTTTTT.

The genes are TRBV10-1 and TRBJ2-1; 9 nucleotides align to TRBD1. The germline gives CDR1 WNHNN, CDR2 SYGVQD (reference sequence). The V and J ends lost 3 bases and 9 bases, in that order; junction bases with no gene match: 6. The length of the CDR3 is 14 residues. The CDR3 DNA is TGCGCCAGCAGTGATCGGACAGGGGTTGGTGAGCAGTTCTTC. Its protein is CASSDRTGVGEQFF.

This rearrangement joins TRBV5-1 to TRBJ1-1; TRBD1 agrees at 7 bases. Germline V gene sequence: CDR1 SGHRS, CDR2 YFSETQ. Trimming took 2 bases from V and 4 from J; bases not matched to a gene: 8. This CDR3 has 15 residues. Written as DNA, the CDR3 is TGCGCCAGCAGCTTTACAACAGGGGCGGGCACTGAAGCTTTCTTT. Translating it yields CASSFTTGAGTEAFF. The variable domain in full, with the rest retrieved from reference TRBV5-1 and TRBJ1-1, is KAGVTQTPRYLIKTRGQQVTLSCSPISGHRSVSWYQQTPGQGLQFLFEYFSETQRNKGNFPGRFSGRQFSNSRSEMNVSTLELGDSALYLCASSFTTGAGTEAFFGQGTRLTVV.

A single count supports this clone. The chain is built from TRBV4-2 and TRBJ1-6; 9 bases map to TRBD1. The CDR3 contains 16 residues. In germline, CDR1 is LGHNA, CDR2 YNFKEQ. V dropped 0 bases and J dropped 10; count of bases not matched to a gene: 7. The CDR3 spells CASSQDGTGWGSPLHF. DNA for the CDR3: TGTGCCAGCAGCCAAGATGGGACAGGGTGGGGCTCACCCCTCCACTTT.

This clone showed up just once. The genes are TRBV11-2 and TRBJ2-1, with D possibly called TRBD1 or TRBD2 (5 bases each). CDR3 size: 14 residues. Germline V gene data show CDR1 as SGHAT and CDR2 as FQNNGV. The V and J ends lost 0 bases and 7 bases respectively, with 10 bases between them. The CDR3 DNA reads as TGTGCCAGCAGCTTAGATCCGTGGGGGAATGAGCAGTTCTTC. Its translation: CASSLDPWGNEQFF.

The chain couples TRBV5-8 to TRBJ1-5, with TRBD1 matching 8 bases. J lost 6 bases, V lost 8 bases, and 16 bases had no gene match. CDR3 length: 16 amino acids. Germline V gene sequence: CDR1 SGHTS, CDR2 YDEGEE. CDR3 DNA: TGTGCCAGGGGGAGCGCAGGGGGCCGGACGGGTCAGCCCCAGCATTTT. Translated, it gives CARGSAGGRTGQPQHF.

This clone was observed once. The chain recombines TRBV5-1 with TRBJ2-7; no definite D call. This CDR3 is built from 14 residues. Germline V lookup: CDR1 SGHRS, CDR2 YFSETQ. V was shortened by 0 bases and J by 0 bases, with 7 bases between the two germline ends. CDR3 residues: CASSLAVSSYEQYF. The CDR3 DNA reads TGCGCCAGCAGCTTGGCGGTATCCTCCTACGAGCAGTACTTC. Complete variable domain (other parts from reference TRBV5-1 and TRBJ2-7): KAGVTQTPRYLIKTRGQQVTLSCSPISGHRSVSWYQQTPGQGLQFLFEYFSETQRNKGNFPGRFSGRQFSNSRSEMNVSTLELGDSALYLCASSLAVSSYEQYFGPGTRLTVT.

The chain carries TRBV11-1 and TRBJ2-5; D unresolved. V lost 1 base and J lost 0, with 6 bases in between. Per germline, CDR1 SGHAT and CDR2 FQDESV (reference sequence). This CDR3 spans 14 amino acids. CDR3 region: CASSLDDYQETQYF. The CDR3 DNA is TGTGCCAGCAGCTTAGATGACTACCAAGAGACCCAGTACTTC.

CDR3 nucleotide sequence: TGTGCCAGCAGTTACTCGACAGGGGGCGTTCAGCCCCAGCATTTT. This translates into CASSYSTGGVQPQHF. This chain joins TRBV6-6 and TRBJ1-5; 10 bases line up with TRBD1. V trimming: 0 bases; J trimming: 6 bases; junction bases outside the gene matches: 2. The CDR3 extends over 15 amino acids. CDR1 is MNHNY and CDR2 is SVGAGI in the germline V gene (reference sequence).